Following are 30 T cell receptor beta chains from one sample sequenced in a study of T cells in Graves' hyperthyroidism and ophthalmopathy. RNA transcripts provided the source from which TCR beta CDR3 regions were amplified. The HTBI set primed first-round TCR CDR3 RT-PCR. TCRdb itself ran the multiplex PCR reads through MiXCR, one entry per CDR3 protein. The sample has hundreds of thousands of distinct CDR3 sequences, 15% to 18% seen once. Sequences were obtained from blood. These receptors were taken from a woman between 18 and 29 years old with Graves' hyperthyroidism.

There are many counts of this clonotype. The chain carries TRBV4-1 and TRBJ1-2; D gene unclear. V lost 4 bases to trimming and J lost 0 bases, with 9 bases between them. The CDR3 is 14 amino acids. Germline V gene sequence: CDR1 MGHRA, CDR2 YSYEKL. The CDR3 DNA sequence: TGCGCCAGCAGCCTCAGCAACGCTAACTATGGCTACACCTTC. Translation: CASSLSNANYGYTF.

This clonotype showed up just a few times. J is TRBJ2-1 and V is TRBV25-1; tentative D call: TRBD2 (5 bases). This CDR3 region has 16 residues. Germline V gives CDR1 MGHDK, CDR2 SYGVNS. The ends were cut back, 2 bases at V and 4 bases at J, with 15 bases in the middle. The CDR3 here is CASSEILGGGYNEQFF. The CDR3 DNA follows: TGTGCCAGCAGTGAAATACTCGGTGGCGGGTACAATGAGCAGTTCTTC. Filled out from reference TRBV25-1 and TRBJ2-1, the complete variable domain reads EADIYQTPRYLVIGTGKKITLECSQTMGHDKMYWYQQDPGMELHLIHYSYGVNSTEKGDLSSESTVSRIRTEHFPLTLESARPSHTSQYLCASSEILGGGYNEQFFGPGTRLTVL.

This clonotype has a handful of counts. V is TRBV28 and J is TRBJ2-3, with 7 bases lining up with TRBD2. Unmatched junction bases numbered 6, after V lost 4 bases and J lost 2 bases. This CDR3 contains 15 residues. The germline V gene encodes CDR1 MDHEN and CDR2 SYDVKM. CDR3 sequence (DNA): TGTGCCAGCAGTTCGTGGGCGGGAGTCACAGATACGCAGTATTTT. It encodes CASSSWAGVTDTQYF. Together with reference TRBV28 and TRBJ2-3, the CDR3 gives the full variable domain: DVKVTQSSRYLVKRTGEKVFLECVQDMDHENMFWYRQDPGLGLRLIYFSYDVKMKEKGDIPEGYSVSREKKERFSLILESASTNQTSMYLCASSSWAGVTDTQYFGPGTRLTVL.

The chain recombines TRBV15 with TRBJ1-4, with a tentative D call TRBD1 (5 bases). The CDR3 extends over 15 amino acids. The germline V gene has CDR1 LNHNV and CDR2 YYDKDF (reference sequence). Trimming shortened V by 0 bases and J by 7 bases, and 12 bases separated the two germline ends. The CDR3 protein is CATSRDGTWGEKLFF. In nucleotides, the CDR3 is TGTGCCACCAGCAGAGACGGGACCTGGGGTGAAAAACTGTTTTTT. The full variable domain, with the rest looked up from reference TRBV15 and TRBJ1-4, is DAMVIQNPRYQVTQFGKPVTLSCSQTLNHNVMYWYQQKSSQAPKLLFHYYDKDFNNEADTPDNFQSRRPNTSFCFLDIRSPGLGDTAMYLCATSRDGTWGEKLFFGSGTQLSVL.

Of note for this clonotype: This sequence may be a read error, since a much larger clone differs from it by one base. The gene calls are TRBV14 and TRBJ1-1, with D uncertain. CDR1 is SGHDN and CDR2 is FVKESK in the germline V gene. V dropped 2 bases and J dropped 7 bases, with 23 bases sitting between them. The CDR3 is made up of 17 amino acids. In nucleotides, the CDR3 is TGTGCCAGCAGCCAAACCCTTTTGGGAGCAGGTCTCCGTGAAGCTTTCTTT. It codes for CASSQTLLGAGLREAFF. Full variable domain (outside the CDR3, taken from reference TRBV14 and TRBJ1-1): EAGVTQFPSHSVIEKGQTVTLRCDPISGHDNLYWYRRVMGKEIKFLLHFVKESKQDESGMPNNRFLAERTGGTYSTLKVQPAELEDSGVYFCASSQTLLGAGLREAFFGQGTRLTVV.

There are many counts of this clonotype. CDR3 DNA sequence: TGTGCTAGTGGCAGGACAGGGAACACTGAAGCTTTCTTT. This encodes CASGRTGNTEAFF. The V call is TRBV12-5, the J call TRBJ1-1; TRBD1 aligns across 7 bases. Germline V gene lookup returns CDR1 LGHNT and CDR2 FRNRAP. V was clipped by 6 bases and J by 1 base; unmatched bases: 2. The CDR3 contains 13 residues.

This clonotype was seen only a few times. The genes are TRBV7-3 and TRBJ2-2; 7 bases are a match to TRBD1. Germline CDR1 SGHTA, CDR2 FQGTGA. This CDR3 has 15 amino acids. J was trimmed by 5 bases and V by 1 base; bases with no gene match: 4. DNA of the CDR3: TGTGCCAGCAGCTTAATATCACAGGGGACCGGGGAGCTGTTTTTT. Its translation: CASSLISQGTGELFF.

This clonotype was seen repeatedly, ten times or more. The chain links TRBV7-9 to TRBJ2-3; D not certain. This CDR3 is 15 amino acids long. The germline CDR1 and CDR2 sequences are SEHNR and FQNEAQ (reference sequence). The ends were cut back, 5 bases at V and 8 bases at J, with 20 bases in the middle. The CDR3 loop reads CASSARSERPVTQYF. CDR3 DNA: TGTGCCAGCAGCGCACGGAGTGAACGCCCCGTTACGCAGTATTTT.

This clonotype was detected ten times or more. The CDR3 nucleotides are TGTGCCAGCAGTTTGAGGAGTAGCATGGGAGGGTTCTACGAGCAGTACTTC. It codes for CASSLRSSMGGFYEQYF. The V and J genes are TRBV27 and TRBJ2-7; 7 bases map to TRBD2. J was trimmed by 3 bases and V by 3 bases; bases with no gene match: 14. The germline CDR1 and CDR2 sequences are MNHEY and SMNVEV (reference sequence). CDR3 size: 17 residues.

This clonotype was seen ten or more times. This rearrangement joins TRBV20-1 to TRBJ2-7; TRBD1 matches 8 bases. Unmatched junction bases numbered 7, after V lost 3 bases and J lost 6 bases. Looked up from germline, CDR1 is DFQATT and CDR2 is SNEGSKA (reference sequence). The CDR3 is made up of 13 amino acids. The CDR3 region is CSASGRGRREQYF. The DNA of the CDR3 is TGCAGTGCTAGCGGCAGGGGGCGGCGCGAGCAGTACTTC.

A single count supports this clonotype. The chain recombines TRBV19 with TRBJ1-1; TRBD1 is a possible D gene (5 bases). Trimming shortened V by 3 bases and J by 3 bases, and 14 bases separated the two germline ends. CDR1 is LNHDA, CDR2 SQIVND, per germline (reference sequence). The CDR3 loop spans 15 amino acids. The CDR3 region has the DNA TGTGCCAGTAGTATTGGTGGGGGAGGGGACACTGAAGCTTTCTTT. This encodes CASSIGGGGDTEAFF.

The V call is TRBV20-1, the J call TRBJ2-7; D uncertain. The germline V and J ends were trimmed by 0 bases and 1 base, with 7 bases remaining between them. The CDR3 runs 13 residues. Germline-derived CDR1 and CDR2 are DFQATT and SNEGSKA (reference sequence). CDR3 sequence reads: CSARDGYSYEQYF. In DNA form, the CDR3 reads TGCAGTGCTAGAGATGGCTATTCCTACGAGCAGTACTTC.

This clonotype was counted at least ten times. The chain couples TRBV24-1 to TRBJ2-3, with 7 positions matching TRBD2. J lost 3 bases, V lost 4 bases, and 12 bases had no gene match. CDR3 length: 17 amino acids. CDR1 is KGHDR and CDR2 is SFDVKD in the germline V gene. The CDR3 DNA is TGTGCCACCAGTGACTCCGGGACCCGGGGGGTGACAGATACGCAGTATTTT. This sequence encodes CATSDSGTRGVTDTQYF.

This clonotype was found a few times. The J gene is TRBJ2-7, the V gene TRBV19, with D perhaps TRBD1 (6 bases). The CDR3 loop spans 13 amino acids. In germline, CDR1 is LNHDA, CDR2 SQIVND (reference sequence). Trimming took 4 bases from V and 2 from J, leaving 9 bases between them. CDR3 loop: CASSKAGAYEQYF. CDR3 coding DNA: TGTGCCAGTAGTAAGGCAGGGGCCTACGAGCAGTACTTC.

This clonotype was detected ten times or more. The rearrangement uses TRBV3-1 and TRBJ2-7; 7 nucleotides agree with TRBD2. Unmatched junction bases numbered 6, after V lost 5 bases and J lost 2 bases. The CDR3 length is 14 residues. Germline CDR1 is LGHDT and CDR2 is YNNKEL (reference sequence). This chain's CDR3 is CASSGGRVPYEQYF. CDR3 sequence (DNA): TGTGCCAGCAGCGGAGGGAGGGTCCCCTACGAGCAGTACTTC.

In its sample, this clonotype was seen many times. V usage is TRBV12-3 or TRBV12-4 and J usage is TRBJ1-2; no reliable D call. Trimming took off 6 bases at V and 4 bases at J, with 9 bases between the two ends. The length of the CDR3 is 12 residues. CDR3 sequence (DNA): TGTGCCAGCAGCATCCGGTCCTATGGCTACACCTTC. It specifies CASSIRSYGYTF.

This clonotype has a handful of counts. The chain links TRBV7-9 to TRBJ2-5, with 8 positions matching TRBD2. With V trimmed by 2 bases and J by 3 bases, 11 bases remained unmatched. The CDR3 is made up of 17 amino acids. Per germline, CDR1 SEHNR and CDR2 FQNEAQ (reference sequence). CDR3 nucleotides: TGTGCCAGCAGCTTATCCCTGCCGACTAGCGCAAAAGAGACCCAGTACTTC. This sequence encodes CASSLSLPTSAKETQYF. The variable domain in full, completed from reference TRBV7-9 and TRBJ2-5, reads DTGVSQNPRHKITKRGQNVTFRCDPISEHNRLYWYRQTLGQGPEFLTYFQNEAQLEKSRLLSDRFSAERPKGSFSTLEIQRTEQGDSAMYLCASSLSLPTSAKETQYFGPGTRLLVL.

V and J are TRBV5-1 and TRBJ2-3; unclear D gene. CDR1 and CDR2 (germline): SGHRS, YFSETQ. The ends were cut back, 1 base at V and 7 bases at J, with 7 bases in the middle. This CDR3 is built from 12 residues. CDR3 protein: CASSLSRNTQYF. CDR3 nucleotides: TGCGCCAGCAGCTTGAGCCGAAATACGCAGTATTTT.

This clonotype was counted at least ten times. The chain joins TRBV18 to TRBJ2-7; TRBD2 might be the D (5 bases). This CDR3 is built from 14 residues. Germline CDR1 reads KGHSH; CDR2 reads LQKENI. With 3 bases removed from V and 7 bases from J, the gap between germline ends came to 16 bases. The CDR3 DNA reads TGTGCCAGCTCACCTCCACGACCCTCGGGGGAGCAGTACTTC. Translating it yields CASSPPRPSGEQYF.

This clonotype was found many times. The chain carries TRBV4-1 and TRBJ2-7; TRBD1 matches 11 bases. The J segment lost 7 bases and the V segment lost 4 bases, leaving 9 bases of the junction unmatched. CDR1 and CDR2 from the germline V gene are MGHRA and YSYEKL. CDR3 length: 15 residues. The CDR3 DNA sequence: TGCGCCAGCAGCCTCGACGGACAGGGGGCAGGGGAGCAGTACTTC. Its translation: CASSLDGQGAGEQYF.

Concerning this clonotype: A much larger clone sits a single nucleotide away, making a read error possible. This rearrangement joins TRBV5-1 to TRBJ2-7; TRBD1 matches 10 bases. Germline CDR1 SGHRS, CDR2 YFSETQ. This CDR3 contains 18 residues. V was clipped by 4 bases and J by 2 bases; unmatched bases: 15. CDR3 sequence reads: CASSAGQGSLVFPYEQYF. The CDR3 nucleotides read TGCGCCAGCAGCGCGGGACAGGGGTCTCTTGTTTTCCCCTACGAGCAGTACTTC. Based on the CDR3 plus reference TRBV5-1 and TRBJ2-7, the full variable domain is KAGVTQTPRYLIKTRGQQVTLSCSPISGHRSVSWYQQTPGQGLQFLFEYFSETQRNKGNFPGRFSGRQFSNSRSEMNVSTLELGDSALYLCASSAGQGSLVFPYEQYFGPGTRLTVT.

This clonotype was observed many times. This chain links TRBV5-6 with TRBJ1-1; no clear D. Germline V gene lookup returns CDR1 SGHDT and CDR2 YYEEEE. CDR3 length equals 14 residues. Trimming removed 6 bases from V and 1 base from J, with 13 bases in between. The DNA of the CDR3 is TGTGCCAGCATCCCCCGCCGGGGGAACACTGAAGCTTTCTTT. Its translation: CASIPRRGNTEAFF.

On this clonotype itself: This may be a read error: a much more frequent sequence differs by one nucleotide. The J gene is TRBJ2-1, the V gene TRBV13; 11 positions agree with TRBD2. This CDR3 region has 15 residues. The V gene's germline CDR1 is PRHDT and CDR2 FYEKMQ (reference sequence). CDR3 region: CAGSLVAGGPNEQFF. DNA of the CDR3: TGTGCCGGCAGCTTAGTAGCGGGGGGGCCCAATGAGCAGTTCTTC.

The V gene is TRBV12-3 or TRBV12-4, the J gene TRBJ2-2; D is unresolved. This CDR3 region has 13 residues. V lost 6 bases to trimming and J lost 6 bases, with 11 bases between them. CDR3 residues: CASRFSRAGELFF. DNA of the CDR3: TGTGCCAGCAGGTTTTCCCGCGCCGGGGAGCTGTTTTTT.

This clonotype was counted many times. CDR3 sequence reads: CASRRAGIYNEQFF. The CDR3, as DNA: TGTGCCAGCAGGCGAGCGGGGATCTACAATGAGCAGTTCTTC. This chain connects TRBV2 to TRBJ2-1; 7 bases match TRBD2. In germline, CDR1 is SNHLY, CDR2 FYNNEI. The length of the CDR3 is 14 residues. V was clipped by 6 bases and J by 3 bases; unmatched bases: 5.

This clonotype was seen at least ten times. This chain uses TRBV5-1 with TRBJ2-3; D uncertain. The V gene lost 1 base and the J gene lost 1 base, with 10 bases spanning the gap. The germline V gene has CDR1 SGHRS and CDR2 YFSETQ. There are 15 residues in the CDR3. The CDR3 DNA is TGCGCCAGCAGCTTGATAGATCGGGGCACAGATACGCAGTATTTT. It translates to CASSLIDRGTDTQYF.

This chain links TRBV6-1 with TRBJ1-6; 8 bases align to TRBD1. Losses at the gene ends were 9 bases for V and 7 bases for J; bases not matched to a gene: 5. The CDR3 has 13 amino acids. Germline V gene sequence: CDR1 MNHNS, CDR2 SASEGT. Here the CDR3 reads CASNAGGNSPLHF. Written as DNA, the CDR3 is TGTGCCAGTAACGCAGGGGGCAATTCACCCCTCCACTTT.

This clonotype has at least ten counts. The chain uses TRBV7-8 and TRBJ2-5; 13 nucleotides agree with TRBD2. The ends lost 5 bases at V and 3 bases at J; junction bases unmatched: 9. This CDR3 is 17 amino acids long. Germline CDR1 reads SGHVS; CDR2 reads FQNEAQ. This chain's CDR3 is CASSPKSGTSGKETQYF. In DNA, the CDR3 is TGTGCCAGCAGCCCTAAATCCGGGACTAGCGGGAAAGAGACCCAGTACTTC.

This clonotype was seen at least ten times. The chain employs TRBV18 and TRBJ2-4; D possibly corresponds to TRBD1 (6 bases). The CDR3 runs 16 residues. Trimming left V 2 bases short and J 2 bases short, with 13 bases between. Per the germline V gene, CDR1 is KGHSH and CDR2 is LQKENI. The CDR3, as DNA: TGTGCCAGCTCACCAACCTTCACAGGGCCCAAAAACATTCAGTACTTC. Its protein product is CASSPTFTGPKNIQYF.

The rearrangement joins TRBV20-1 to TRBJ1-6, with TRBD1 matching over 7 bases. Germline CDR1 is DFQATT and CDR2 is SNEGSKA (reference sequence). Trimming took 3 bases from V and 7 from J; bases not matched to a gene: 3. CDR3 length: 13 residues. The DNA for the CDR3 is TGCAGTGCTAGGGACAGGAACAATTCACCCCTCCACTTT. This sequence encodes CSARDRNNSPLHF.